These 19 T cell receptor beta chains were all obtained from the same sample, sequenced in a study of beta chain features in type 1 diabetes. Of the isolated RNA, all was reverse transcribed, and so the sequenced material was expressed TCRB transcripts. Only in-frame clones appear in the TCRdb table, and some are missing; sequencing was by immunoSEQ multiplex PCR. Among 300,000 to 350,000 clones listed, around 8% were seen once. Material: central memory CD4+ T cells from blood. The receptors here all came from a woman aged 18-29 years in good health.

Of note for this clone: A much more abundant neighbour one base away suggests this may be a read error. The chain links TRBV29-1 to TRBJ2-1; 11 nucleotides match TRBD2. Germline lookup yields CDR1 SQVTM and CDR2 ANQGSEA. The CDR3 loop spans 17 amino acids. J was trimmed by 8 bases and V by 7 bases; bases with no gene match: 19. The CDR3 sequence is CSGALRALSGRADEQFF. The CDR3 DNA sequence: TGCAGCGGTGCTCTTAGGGCCCTTAGCGGGAGGGCCGATGAGCAGTTCTTC.

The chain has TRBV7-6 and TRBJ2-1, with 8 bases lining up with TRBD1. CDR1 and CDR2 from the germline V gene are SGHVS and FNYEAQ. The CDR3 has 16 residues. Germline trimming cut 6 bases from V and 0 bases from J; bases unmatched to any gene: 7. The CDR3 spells CASSSDRASSYNEQFF. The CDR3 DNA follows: TGTGCCAGCAGTTCGGACAGGGCGAGCTCCTACAATGAGCAGTTCTTC. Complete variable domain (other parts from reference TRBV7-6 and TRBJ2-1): GAGVSQSPRYKVTKRGQDVALRCDPISGHVSLYWYRQALGQGPEFLTYFNYEAQQDKSGLPNDRFSAERPEGSISTLTIQRTEQRDSAMYRCASSSDRASSYNEQFFGPGTRLTVL.

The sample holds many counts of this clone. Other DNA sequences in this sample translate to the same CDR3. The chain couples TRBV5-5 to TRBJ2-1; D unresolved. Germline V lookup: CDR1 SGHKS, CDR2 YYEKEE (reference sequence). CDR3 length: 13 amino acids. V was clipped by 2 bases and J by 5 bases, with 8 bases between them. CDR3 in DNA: TGTGCCAGCAGCTTAGGTCCCCACAATGAGCAGTTCTTC. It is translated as CASSLGPHNEQFF.

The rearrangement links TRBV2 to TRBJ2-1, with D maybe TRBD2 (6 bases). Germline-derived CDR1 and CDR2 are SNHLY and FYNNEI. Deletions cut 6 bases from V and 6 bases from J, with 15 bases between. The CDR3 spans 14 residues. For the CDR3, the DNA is TGTGCCAGCAGGGTTGACAACGGGGGCAATGAGCAGTTCTTC. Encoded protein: CASRVDNGGNEQFF.

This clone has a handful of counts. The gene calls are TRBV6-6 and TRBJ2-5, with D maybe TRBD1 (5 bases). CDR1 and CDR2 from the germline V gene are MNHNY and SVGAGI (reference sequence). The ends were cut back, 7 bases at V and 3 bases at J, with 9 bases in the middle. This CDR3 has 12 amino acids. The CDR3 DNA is TGTGCCAGCATCGCAGGGAAAGAGACCCAGTACTTC. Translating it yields CASIAGKETQYF.

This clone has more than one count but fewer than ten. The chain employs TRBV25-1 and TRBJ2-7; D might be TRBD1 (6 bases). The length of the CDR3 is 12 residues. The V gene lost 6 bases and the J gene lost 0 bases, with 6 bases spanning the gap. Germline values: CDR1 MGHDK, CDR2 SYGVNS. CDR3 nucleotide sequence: TGTGCCAGCAGGGACAGCTCCTACGAGCAGTACTTC. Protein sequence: CASRDSSYEQYF.

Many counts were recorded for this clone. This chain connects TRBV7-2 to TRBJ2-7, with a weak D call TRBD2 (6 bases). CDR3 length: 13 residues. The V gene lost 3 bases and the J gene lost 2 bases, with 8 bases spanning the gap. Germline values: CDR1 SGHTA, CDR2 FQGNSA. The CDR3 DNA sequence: TGTGCCAGCAGCTTCGGAGGGGCCTACGAGCAGTACTTC. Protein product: CASSFGGAYEQYF.

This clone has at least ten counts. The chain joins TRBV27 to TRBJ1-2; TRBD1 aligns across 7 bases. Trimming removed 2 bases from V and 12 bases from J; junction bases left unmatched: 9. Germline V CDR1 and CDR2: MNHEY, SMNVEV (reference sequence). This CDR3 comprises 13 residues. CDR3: CASSLTPRTGHTF. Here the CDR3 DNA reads TGTGCCAGCAGTTTAACCCCCCGGACAGGCCACACCTTC.

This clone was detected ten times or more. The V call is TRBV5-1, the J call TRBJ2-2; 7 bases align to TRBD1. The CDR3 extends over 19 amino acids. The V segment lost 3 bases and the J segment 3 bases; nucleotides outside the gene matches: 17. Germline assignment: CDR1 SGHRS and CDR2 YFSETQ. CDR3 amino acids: CASSSLWYPGQAHTGELFF. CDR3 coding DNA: TGCGCCAGCAGCTCGCTTTGGTATCCTGGACAGGCTCACACCGGGGAGCTGTTTTTT.

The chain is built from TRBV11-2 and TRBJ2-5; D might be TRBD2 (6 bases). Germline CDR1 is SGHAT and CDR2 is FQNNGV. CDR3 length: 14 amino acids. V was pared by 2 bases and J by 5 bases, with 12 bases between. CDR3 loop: CASSLMGGVETQYF. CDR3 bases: TGTGCCAGCAGCTTAATGGGAGGTGTTGAGACCCAGTACTTC. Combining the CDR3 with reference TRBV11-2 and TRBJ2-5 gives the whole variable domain EAGVAQSPRYKIIEKRQSVAFWCNPISGHATLYWYQQILGQGPKLLIQFQNNGVVDDSQLPKDRFSAERLKGVDSTLKIQPAKLEDSAVYLCASSLMGGVETQYFGPGTRLLVL.

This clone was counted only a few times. The chain's CDR3 is CASSFSSWAGSDYGYTF. The CDR3 DNA follows: TGTGCCAGCAGTTTTTCAAGTTGGGCAGGGTCCGACTATGGCTACACCTTC. The genes are TRBV28 and TRBJ1-2; D is possibly TRBD1 (5 bases). CDR3 size: 17 residues. Looked up from germline, CDR1 is MDHEN and CDR2 is SYDVKM. V dropped 3 bases and J dropped 3 bases, with 20 bases sitting between them.

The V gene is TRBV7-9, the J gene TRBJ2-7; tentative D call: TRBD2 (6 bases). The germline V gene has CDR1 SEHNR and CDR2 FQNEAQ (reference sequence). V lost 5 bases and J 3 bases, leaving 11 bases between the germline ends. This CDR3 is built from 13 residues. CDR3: CASSRDSHYEQYF. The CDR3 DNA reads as TGTGCCAGCAGCCGGGACTCACACTACGAGCAGTACTTC.

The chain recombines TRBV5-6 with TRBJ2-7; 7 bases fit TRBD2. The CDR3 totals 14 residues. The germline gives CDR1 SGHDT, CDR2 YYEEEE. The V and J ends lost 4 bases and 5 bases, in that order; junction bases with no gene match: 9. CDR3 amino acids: CASSRTRISNEQYF. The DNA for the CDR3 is TGTGCCAGCAGCAGGACTAGAATTTCCAACGAGCAGTACTTC.

The CDR3 bases are TGTGCCAGCAGTTACTCGAGAGAGACCCAGTACTTC. The encoded protein is CASSYSRETQYF. The V call is TRBV6-6, the J call TRBJ2-5; unclear D gene. Per the germline V gene, CDR1 is MNHNY and CDR2 is SVGAGI (reference sequence). Trimming removed 0 bases at V and 4 bases at J, with 3 bases between. This CDR3 has 12 residues.

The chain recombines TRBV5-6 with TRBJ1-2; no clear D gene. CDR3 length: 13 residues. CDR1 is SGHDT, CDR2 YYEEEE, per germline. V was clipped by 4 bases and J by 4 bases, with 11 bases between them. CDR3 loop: CASSPGYSYGYTF. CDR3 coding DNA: TGTGCCAGCAGCCCCGGCTACAGCTATGGCTACACCTTC.

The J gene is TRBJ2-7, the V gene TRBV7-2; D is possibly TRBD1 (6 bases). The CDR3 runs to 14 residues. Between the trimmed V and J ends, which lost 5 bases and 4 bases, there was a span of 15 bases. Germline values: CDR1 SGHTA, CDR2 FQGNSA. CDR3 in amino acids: CASSEDSSYYEQYF. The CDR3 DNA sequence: TGTGCCAGCAGCGAGGACAGCAGCTATTACGAGCAGTACTTC. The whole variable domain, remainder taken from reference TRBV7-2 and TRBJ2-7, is GAGVSQSPSNKVTEKGKDVELRCDPISGHTALYWYRQSLGQGLEFLIYFQGNSAPDKSGLPSDRFSAERTGGSVSTLTIQRTQQEDSAVYLCASSEDSSYYEQYFGPGTRLTVT.

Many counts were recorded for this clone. CDR3 sequence (DNA): TGTGCCAGCATAATCTACGGGAGGGCTGGCAATGAGCAGTTCTTC. Its translation: CASIIYGRAGNEQFF. The V call is TRBV2, the J call TRBJ2-1; 8 positions agree with TRBD2. Germline V gives CDR1 SNHLY, CDR2 FYNNEI. The CDR3 is 15 amino acids. The junction had 11 bases not matched to a gene; V was cut back by 7 bases and J by 6 bases.

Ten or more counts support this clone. As DNA, the CDR3 is TGCGCCAGCAGCTTGAGGTCAGGACTAGCGGGAGGTCCCTACAATGAGCAGTTCTTC. It specifies CASSLRSGLAGGPYNEQFF. The chain uses TRBV5-1 and TRBJ2-1, with 14 bases lining up with TRBD2. From germline, CDR1 is SGHRS and CDR2 YFSETQ. There are 19 residues in the CDR3. J was trimmed by 2 bases and V by 1 base; bases with no gene match: 8.

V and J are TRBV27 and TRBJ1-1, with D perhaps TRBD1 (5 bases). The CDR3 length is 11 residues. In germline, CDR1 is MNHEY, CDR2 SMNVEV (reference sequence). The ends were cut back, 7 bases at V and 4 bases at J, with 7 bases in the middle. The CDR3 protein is CASTQGTEAFF. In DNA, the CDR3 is TGTGCCAGCACCCAGGGCACTGAAGCTTTCTTT.